The T cell receptor (beta chain) described here comes from a study of neurological immune-mediated disorders. Turning to the study itself: The disease course was relapsing-remitting in around 30 and secondary progressive in about 9% of the 34 multiple sclerosis patients. Study-wide findings and caveats: HTLV-1-associated myelopathy had the most TCR clonal expansion, while multiple sclerosis had the least, a level that fell below healthy controls.

This clonotype has ten or more counts. Its cognate antigen is unknown. The method for making cDNA was 5'RACE, and it used 10-nucleotide random UMIs. TCRdb ran MiXCR on the 5' RACE reads and lists one entry per CDR3 protein. The repertoire holds about 95,000 distinct CDR3 sequences, with around 3.3% as singletons. The CDR3 runs to 16 residues. The V and J ends lost 4 bases and 1 base respectively, with 17 bases between them. The germline gives CDR1 SGHRS, CDR2 YFSETQ. The chain carries TRBV5-1 and TRBJ1-1; weak D call: TRBD1 (5 bases). The receptor comes from a woman aged 18-35 years with multiple sclerosis. The material sequenced was PBMCs. CDR3 nucleotide sequence: TGCGCCAGCAGCGGGGGATACGGGACGCCGAACACTGAAGCTTTCTTT. Translating it yields CASSGGYGTPNTEAFF.